The rows below give T cell receptor beta chains drawn from one sample of a study of blood T cell repertoires in COVID-19. The method was immunoSEQ multiplex PCR; TCRdb's version includes in-frame clones alone and lacks a portion of them. The repertoire holds approximately 150,000 clones, with under 80% as singletons. The sample consisted of peripheral blood. The source is a man aged 55-75 years with acute or convalescent COVID-19. The CDR3 runs from the conserved cysteine through the conserved F or W. A D gene is named only where the DNA matches it firmly. A clone size is listed for some rows: how often the clone was seen (once, few, many), or a class if it is expanded.

few | TRBJ1-4 | TRBV5-4 | TRBD1 | CASSSGTGTEKLFF | TGTGCCAGCAGCTCCGGGACAGGGACCGAAAAACTGTTTTTT
- | TRBJ2-1 | TRBV5-1 | TRBD2 | CASSTGTSGAYNEQFF | TGCGCCAGCAGCACGGGGACTAGCGGCGCCTACAATGAGCAGTTCTTC
- | TRBJ1-5 | TRBV20-1 | TRBD1 | CSASLFQRGQGSQPQHF | TGCAGTGCTAGTCTCTTCCAGCGGGGACAGGGATCTCAGCCCCAGCATTTT
- | TRBJ2-1 | TRBV7-2 | TRBD1 | CASSLSPPGQGTYNEQFF | TGTGCCAGCAGCTTATCTCCGCCCGGACAGGGTACCTACAATGAGCAGTTCTTC
once | TRBJ2-1 | TRBV20-1 | - | CSASPDLNNEQFF | TGCAGTGCTAGTCCGGACTTGAACAATGAGCAGTTCTTC
once | TRBJ2-3 | TRBV6-6 | - | CASSYSNLGADTQYF | TGTGCCAGCAGTTACTCGAATCTGGGAGCAGATACGCAGTATTTT
- | TRBJ2-3 | TRBV18 | - | CASSLQGGIQDTQYF | TGTGCCAGCTCACTCCAGGGCGGGATTCAAGATACGCAGTATTTT
- | TRBJ2-5 | TRBV23-1 | TRBD2 | CASSPPGGETQYF | TGCGCCAGCAGCCCCCCCGGGGGGGAGACCCAGTACTTC
- | TRBJ1-1 | TRBV18 | TRBD1 | CASSPTDRLNTEAFF | TGTGCCAGCTCACCAACGGACAGGCTGAACACTGAAGCTTTCTTT
few | TRBJ1-2 | TRBV2 | - | CASKVSWAFYGYTF | TGTGCCAGCAAGGTCAGCTGGGCCTTCTATGGCTACACCTTC
- | TRBJ2-2 | TRBV29-1 | TRBD1 | CSADRENTGELFF | TGCAGCGCGGACAGGGAGAACACCGGGGAGCTGTTTTTT
- | TRBJ2-2 | TRBV5-6 | - | CASSLFYASTGELFF | TGTGCCAGCAGCTTATTCTACGCGAGCACCGGGGAGCTGTTTTTT
few | TRBJ1-2 | TRBV7-9 | - | CASSLWGDIFLYGYTF | TGTGCCAGCAGCTTATGGGGCGACATCTTTTTGTATGGCTACACCTTC
- | TRBJ1-1 | TRBV5-4 | - | CASTLIGSNTEAFF | TGTGCCAGCACCTTGATCGGGTCGAACACTGAAGCTTTCTTT
- | TRBJ2-5 | TRBV7-3 | - | CASSSQGLGTQYF | TGTGCCAGCAGCTCCCAGGGGTTGGGGACCCAGTACTTC
- | TRBJ1-3 | TRBV9 | TRBD1 | CASQGTTGASGNTIYF | TGTGCCAGCCAAGGGACGACAGGGGCCTCTGGAAACACCATATATTTT
- | TRBJ2-1 | TRBV7-6 | - | CASSLSRDNEQFF | TGTGCCAGCAGCTTGAGTAGAGACAATGAGCAGTTCTTC
- | TRBJ2-7 | TRBV7-8 | - | CASSSQEGTLYEQYF | TGTGCCAGCAGTAGTCAAGAGGGGACACTCTACGAGCAGTACTTC
- | TRBJ2-1 | TRBV18 | - | CASSPRGGASHDNEQFF | TGTGCCAGCTCACCACGAGGGGGGGCTAGCCACGACAATGAGCAGTTCTTC
- | TRBJ2-3 | TRBV7-2 | TRBD2 | CASSLGLAGGEDTQYF | TGTGCCAGCAGCCTAGGACTAGCGGGAGGGGAAGATACGCAGTATTTT
- | TRBJ2-6 | TRBV7-8 | - | CASSLGPKQGPSGANVLTF | TGTGCCAGCAGCTTAGGCCCAAAACAGGGACCCTCTGGGGCCAACGTCCTGACTTTC
- | TRBJ1-5 | TRBV6-5 | - | CASSPEDNQPQHF | TGTGCCAGCAGTCCCGAGGACAATCAGCCCCAGCATTTT
once | TRBJ2-1 | TRBV10-1 | - | CASSEEGPYNEQFF | TGCGCCAGCAGTGAGGAGGGCCCTTACAATGAGCAGTTCTTC
- | TRBJ2-1 | TRBV11-2 | - | CASSFLESGEQFF | TGTGCCAGCAGTTTCCTTGAGAGCGGTGAGCAGTTCTTC
- | TRBJ1-2 | TRBV7-2 | TRBD1 | CASSSYDRAYGYTF | TGTGCCAGCAGCTCGTACGACAGGGCCTATGGCTACACCTTC
- | TRBJ2-7 | TRBV6-5 | - | CASSYGSGDPYEQYF | TGTGCCAGCAGTTACGGGTCGGGAGATCCCTACGAGCAGTACTTC
- | TRBJ2-3 | TRBV5-6 | TRBD2 | CASSSLLAADTDTQYF | TGTGCCAGCAGCTCCTTACTAGCGGCCGACACAGATACGCAGTATTTT
- | TRBJ1-2 | TRBV5-1 | TRBD1 | CASSLEGQIYGYTF | TGCGCCAGCAGCTTGGAGGGACAGATCTATGGCTACACCTTC
few | TRBJ2-7 | TRBV11-3 | TRBD1 | CASSLGPGQGYEQYF | TGTGCCAGCAGCTTAGGGCCGGGACAGGGCTACGAGCAGTACTTC
few | TRBJ2-1 | TRBV7-8 | TRBD2 | CATRAGVNEQFF | TGTGCCACCCGAGCGGGAGTGAATGAGCAGTTCTTC
- | TRBJ2-7 | TRBV30 | - | CAWSGPSEQYF | TGTGCCTGGAGTGGCCCTAGCGAGCAGTACTTC
- | TRBJ1-2 | TRBV21-1 | - | CASSKALRTQGHGYTF | TGTGCCAGCAGCAAAGCGCTTAGGACACAGGGCCATGGCTACACCTTC
- | TRBJ1-5 | TRBV18 | TRBD1 | CASSQGQSADQPQHF | TGTGCCAGCTCACAGGGACAGTCTGCGGATCAGCCCCAGCATTTT
few | TRBJ2-2 | TRBV7-6 | - | CASSLEAKQKGELFF | TGTGCCAGCAGCTTAGAGGCCAAACAGAAAGGGGAGCTGTTTTTT
- | TRBJ2-1 | TRBV19 | - | CASSIGGGIGNEQFF | TGTGCCAGTAGTATAGGGGGCGGGATAGGGAATGAGCAGTTCTTC
- | TRBJ2-3 | TRBV3-1/TRBV3-2 | - | CASSLGGSTDTQYF | TGTGCCAGCAGCTTAGGAGGGAGCACAGATACGCAGTATTTT
- | TRBJ1-2 | TRBV6-5 | - | CASRYLRDISGYTF | TGTGCCAGCCGGTATTTGAGGGACATAAGTGGCTACACCTTC
- | TRBJ2-3 | TRBV5-1 | - | CASSFGQSTDTQYF | TGCGCCAGCAGCTTCGGACAGAGCACAGATACGCAGTATTTT
- | TRBJ2-1 | TRBV6-5 | TRBD2 | CASSYFAGAYNEQFF | TGTGCCAGCAGTTACTTCGCGGGAGCCTACAATGAGCAGTTCTTC
- | TRBJ2-6 | TRBV5-4 | TRBD1 | CASRGETGRSGANVLTF | TGTGCCAGCAGGGGGGAGACAGGGCGCTCTGGGGCCAACGTCCTGACTTTC
- | TRBJ1-3 | TRBV9 | - | CASSSGVSGNTIYF | TGTGCCAGCAGCTCAGGGGTCTCTGGAAACACCATATATTTT
many | TRBJ1-1 | TRBV13 | - | CASSSPQGWHTEAFF | TGTGCCAGCAGCTCGCCCCAGGGGTGGCACACTGAAGCTTTCTTT
- | TRBJ1-6 | TRBV6-5 | - | CASRGGADNSPLHF | TGTGCCAGCAGGGGGGGTGCGGATAATTCACCCCTCCACTTT
- | TRBJ2-7 | TRBV3-1/TRBV3-2 | TRBD1 | CATGQGKGYEQYF | TGTGCCACCGGACAGGGGAAAGGCTACGAGCAGTACTTC
- | TRBJ1-5 | TRBV6-5 | - | CASSYSIHTNQPQHF | TGTGCCAGCAGTTACTCGATTCATACTAATCAGCCCCAGCATTTT
- | TRBJ2-5 | TRBV7-6 | TRBD2 | CASSLAASGQETQYF | TGTGCCAGCAGCTTAGCCGCTAGCGGGCAAGAGACCCAGTACTTC
- | TRBJ1-2 | TRBV10-3 | - | CAISASQGQGYGYTF | TGTGCCATCAGTGCGTCCCAGGGGCAAGGCTATGGCTACACCTTC
- | TRBJ2-1 | TRBV27 | TRBD2 | CASSSPSGPDEQFF | TGTGCCAGCAGTAGTCCTAGCGGGCCCGATGAGCAGTTCTTC
few | TRBJ1-4 | TRBV27 | TRBD1 | CASSQDRGVTNEKLFF | TGTGCCAGCAGCCAGGACAGGGGAGTAACTAATGAAAAACTGTTTTTT
- | TRBJ2-7 | TRBV28 | - | CASSLQREQYF | TGTGCCAGCAGTTTACAGCGCGAGCAGTACTTC
- | TRBJ2-1 | TRBV27 | - | CASTNSVFSYNEQFF | TGTGCCAGCACTAATTCGGTTTTCTCCTACAATGAGCAGTTCTTC
- | TRBJ1-5 | TRBV19 | TRBD1 | CASSLPPAGGWPQHF | TGTGCCAGTAGTCTCCCCCCGGCAGGGGGTTGGCCCCAGCATTTT